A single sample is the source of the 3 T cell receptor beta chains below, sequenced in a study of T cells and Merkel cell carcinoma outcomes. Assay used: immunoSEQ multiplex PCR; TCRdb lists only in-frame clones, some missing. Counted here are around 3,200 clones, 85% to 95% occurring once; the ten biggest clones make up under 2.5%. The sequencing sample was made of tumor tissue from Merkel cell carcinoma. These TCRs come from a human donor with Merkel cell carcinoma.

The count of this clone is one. CDR3 DNA sequence: TGCAGCGTAGCGCCCCGGGGCAATCTCAACACCATATATTTT. It codes for CSVAPRGNLNTIYF. The J gene is TRBJ1-3, the V gene TRBV29-1; maybe TRBD1 (5 bases). Per the germline V gene, CDR1 is SQVTM and CDR2 is ANQGSEA. This CDR3 contains 14 residues. V was pared by 6 bases and J by 7 bases, with 19 bases between.

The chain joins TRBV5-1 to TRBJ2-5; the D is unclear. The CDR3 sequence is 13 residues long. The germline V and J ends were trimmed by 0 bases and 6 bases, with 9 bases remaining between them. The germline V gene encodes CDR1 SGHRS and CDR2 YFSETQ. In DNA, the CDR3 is TGCGCCAGCAGCTTGGCAGGCGGAAAGACCCAGTACTTC. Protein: CASSLAGGKTQYF.

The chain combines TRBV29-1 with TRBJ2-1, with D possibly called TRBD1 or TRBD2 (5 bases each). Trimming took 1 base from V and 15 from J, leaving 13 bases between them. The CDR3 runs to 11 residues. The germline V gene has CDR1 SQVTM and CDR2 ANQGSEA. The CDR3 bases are TGCAGCGTTGAAGGGACGGCAGGGAGGTTCTTC. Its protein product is CSVEGTAGRFF.